The 9 T cell receptor beta chains below all came from one sample that was sequenced in a study of blood T cell repertoires in COVID-19. Some clones are missing from TCRdb's copy, which holds only in-frame ones; the method was immunoSEQ multiplex PCR. The sample yields approximately 150,000 clones, 85% to 90% seen once. The sample consisted of peripheral blood. These receptors all come from a woman between 70 and 85 years old with acute or convalescent COVID-19.

This clone has a single count. The rearrangement joins TRBV7-6 to TRBJ2-7, with D maybe TRBD1 (5 bases). Germline CDR1 reads SGHVS; CDR2 reads FNYEAQ. Trimming shortened V by 5 bases and J by 2 bases, and 10 bases separated the two germline ends. The CDR3 is 13 amino acids. CDR3 sequence reads: CASSPDRPYEQYF. For the CDR3, the DNA is TGTGCCAGCAGCCCAGACAGACCCTACGAGCAGTACTTC.

The genes are TRBV6-5 and TRBJ1-5, with D uncertain. The CDR3 totals 15 residues. Trimming took off 7 bases at V and 1 base at J, with 14 bases between the two ends. The V gene's germline CDR1 is MNHEY and CDR2 SVGAGI. The CDR3 reads CASTSWTGSNQPQHF. CDR3 DNA: TGTGCCAGCACCTCCTGGACGGGGAGCAATCAGCCCCAGCATTTT.

The V gene is TRBV27, the J gene TRBJ2-7, with D hard to call. V was pared by 1 base and J by 0 bases, with 4 bases between. Looked up from germline, CDR1 is MNHEY and CDR2 is SMNVEV (reference sequence). The length of the CDR3 is 13 residues. Here the CDR3 reads CASSLYSSYEQYF. DNA for the CDR3: TGTGCCAGCAGTTTATACAGCTCCTACGAGCAGTACTTC.

This chain connects TRBV30 to TRBJ2-1; 11 bases align to TRBD2. This CDR3 is 13 amino acids long. V lost 4 bases, J lost 7 bases, and 3 bases stayed unmatched. Per germline, CDR1 GTSNPN and CDR2 SVGIG (reference sequence). CDR3: CAWKLAGANEQFF. The DNA for the CDR3 is TGTGCCTGGAAACTAGCGGGAGCAAATGAGCAGTTCTTC.

The genes are TRBV5-1 and TRBJ1-1, with 10 bases aligning to TRBD1. This CDR3 is 15 amino acids long. CDR1 SGHRS and CDR2 YFSETQ come from the germline V gene. The ends lost 4 bases at V and 6 bases at J; junction bases unmatched: 9. Here the CDR3 DNA reads TGCGCCAGCAGCACCGGACAGGGGGTGTGGGCTGAAGCTTTCTTT. Protein: CASSTGQGVWAEAFF.

The chain recombines TRBV6-5 with TRBJ1-1; TRBD1 matches 9 bases. Losses at the gene ends were 5 bases for V and 1 base for J; bases not matched to a gene: 2. The CDR3 covers 14 residues. The germline V gene has CDR1 MNHEY and CDR2 SVGAGI. The CDR3, as DNA: TGTGCCAGCAGTAGGGACAGGGCGAACACTGAAGCTTTCTTT. Its translation: CASSRDRANTEAFF.

This clone occurred a few times. This chain joins TRBV7-9 and TRBJ2-1, with 10 nucleotides matching TRBD1. This CDR3 spans 16 amino acids. The germline V gene has CDR1 SEHNR and CDR2 FQNEAQ (reference sequence). V dropped 1 base and J dropped 0; count of bases not matched to a gene: 0. CDR3 protein: CASSLGQGASYNEQFF. The CDR3 region has the DNA TGTGCCAGCAGCTTAGGACAGGGGGCCTCCTACAATGAGCAGTTCTTC.

The chain recombines TRBV5-1 with TRBJ1-5; D uncertain. V lost 0 bases and J 0 bases, leaving 16 bases between the germline ends. The CDR3 is made up of 18 amino acids. Per the germline V gene, CDR1 is SGHRS and CDR2 is YFSETQ. CDR3 amino acids: CASSLEAGGSDSNQPQHF. The CDR3 DNA sequence: TGCGCCAGCAGCTTGGAGGCAGGAGGGAGCGATAGCAATCAGCCCCAGCATTTT.

The V gene is TRBV19, the J gene TRBJ1-2; tentative D call: TRBD1 (6 bases). CDR1 is LNHDA and CDR2 is SQIVND in the germline V gene (reference sequence). The CDR3 totals 15 residues. V lost 5 bases, J lost 8 bases, and 21 bases lay in between. CDR3 coding DNA: TGTGCCAGTAGTCCAACCGGGACAAAGCGCACCGGCTACACCTTC. Translated, it gives CASSPTGTKRTGYTF.